The 13 T cell receptor beta chains below were found in one sample sequenced in a study of T cell repertoires in cytomegalovirus infection. TCRdb reprocessed the reads with MiXCR, giving one entry per CDR3 protein. The sample holds roughly 640,000 distinct CDR3 sequences; approximately 25% are singletons and the top ten take less than 9.5%. Sequenced: CD8+ T cells from PBMCs. These TCRs come from a human donor in good health (CMV status not recorded). Some clones in this sample may be carry-over from other donors' samples.

With respect to this clonotype: With a much larger clone just one base away, this may be a read error. The chain combines TRBV7-6 with TRBJ2-7, with 7 bases matching TRBD1. The length of the CDR3 is 15 residues. Per germline, CDR1 SGHVS and CDR2 FNYEAQ. The CDR3 reads CASNLAGTATYEQYF. In DNA, the CDR3 is TGTGCCAGCAACTTAGCCGGGACAGCCACCTACGAGCAGTACTTC. The full variable domain, its missing parts supplied by reference TRBV7-6 and TRBJ2-7, is GAGVSQSPRYKVTKRGQDVALRCDPISGHVSLYWYRQALGQGPEFLTYFNYEAQQDKSGLPNDRFSAERPEGSISTLTIQRTEQRDSAMYRCASNLAGTATYEQYFGPGTRLTVT.

V and J are TRBV7-9 and TRBJ2-7; a weak D match, TRBD1 (6 bases). Germline CDR1 is SEHNR and CDR2 is FQNEAQ (reference sequence). This CDR3 has 14 amino acids. V lost 4 bases and J 2 bases, leaving 12 bases between the germline ends. The CDR3 spells CASSSRTETYEQYF. The DNA of the CDR3 is TGTGCCAGCAGCTCCAGGACAGAGACCTACGAGCAGTACTTC.

In this sample, this clonotype turned up a few times. The CDR3 DNA reads TGTGCCAGCAGCCCCCGGGTGAGCTCCTACGAGCAGTACTTC. Its translation is CASSPRVSSYEQYF. The chain has TRBV7-9 and TRBJ2-7; no firm D call. The length of the CDR3 is 14 residues. Between the trimmed V and J ends, which lost 5 bases and 0 bases, there was a span of 11 bases. Per germline, CDR1 SEHNR and CDR2 FQNEAQ (reference sequence).

This clonotype was detected only a few times. V is TRBV20-1 and J is TRBJ2-5; possible D gene TRBD1, 5 bases. CDR3 size: 11 residues. In germline, CDR1 is DFQATT, CDR2 SNEGSKA (reference sequence). Trimming took off 6 bases at V and 5 bases at J, with 10 bases between the two ends. CDR3 nucleotide sequence: TGCAGTGCCTTGGGGCCCGAGACCCAGTACTTC. This encodes CSALGPETQYF.

The V gene is TRBV25-1, the J gene TRBJ2-1; 12 nucleotides match TRBD1. V dropped 0 bases and J dropped 10; count of bases not matched to a gene: 10. Germline V lookup: CDR1 MGHDK, CDR2 SYGVNS. This CDR3 contains 17 residues. In DNA, the CDR3 is TGTGCCAGCAGTGAATATTTCTCCGGGACAGGGGGCAGCGAGCAGTTCTTC. It encodes CASSEYFSGTGGSEQFF.

The J gene is TRBJ1-2, the V gene TRBV10-3; 8 nucleotides match TRBD1. V lost 7 bases and J lost 2; bases outside the gene matches: 6. This CDR3 spans 14 amino acids. Per germline, CDR1 ENHRY and CDR2 SYGVKD. The CDR3 here is CAITGTGGNYGYTF. Here the CDR3 DNA reads TGTGCCATCACCGGGACAGGTGGAAACTATGGCTACACCTTC.

The chain is built from TRBV28 and TRBJ1-2; no definite D call. Per the germline V gene, CDR1 is MDHEN and CDR2 is SYDVKM. The CDR3 runs to 15 residues. V dropped 5 bases and J dropped 0 bases, with 13 bases sitting between them. The chain's CDR3 is CASSHETWPNYGYTF. CDR3 bases: TGTGCCAGCAGTCACGAAACATGGCCTAACTATGGCTACACCTTC.

The CDR3 here is CATSRDGAGDTQYF. The CDR3 bases are TGTGCCACCAGCAGAGATGGGGCCGGTGATACGCAGTATTTT. The chain employs TRBV15 and TRBJ2-3; TRBD1 might be the D (5 bases). CDR1 LNHNV and CDR2 YYDKDF come from the germline V gene (reference sequence). The germline V and J ends were trimmed by 0 bases and 6 bases, with 10 bases remaining between them. The CDR3 totals 14 residues.

Ten or more counts support this clonotype. V usage is TRBV7-9 and J usage is TRBJ2-7, with D unresolved. The CDR3 length is 12 residues. With 2 bases removed from V and 2 bases from J, the gap between germline ends came to 4 bases. The germline V gene has CDR1 SEHNR and CDR2 FQNEAQ (reference sequence). CDR3 DNA sequence: TGTGCCAGCAGCTTACAAACCTACGAGCAGTACGTC. It encodes CASSLQTYEQYV.

This clonotype came up a few times. The J gene is TRBJ1-5, the V gene TRBV28; 7 nucleotides agree with TRBD1. The CDR3 sequence is 14 residues long. Germline values: CDR1 MDHEN, CDR2 SYDVKM. V was clipped by 6 bases and J by 6 bases; unmatched bases: 8. The CDR3: CASSRDRAGQPQHF. The CDR3 DNA follows: TGTGCCAGCAGCCGAGACAGGGCGGGTCAGCCCCAGCATTTT. Based on the CDR3 plus reference TRBV28 and TRBJ1-5, the full variable domain is DVKVTQSSRYLVKRTGEKVFLECVQDMDHENMFWYRQDPGLGLRLIYFSYDVKMKEKGDIPEGYSVSREKKERFSLILESASTNQTSMYLCASSRDRAGQPQHFGDGTRLSIL.

Of note for this clonotype: This may be a read error: a much more frequent sequence differs by one nucleotide. The chain employs TRBV28 and TRBJ2-1, with D perhaps TRBD1 (6 bases). The CDR3 loop spans 14 amino acids. From germline, CDR1 is MDHEN and CDR2 SYDVKM. Here the CDR3 DNA reads TGTGTCAGCAGTCGGTACAGGGTTTACAATGAGCAGTTCTTC. It specifies CVSSRYRVYNEQFF.

Points on this clonotype: Just one base apart from a much larger clone, this may be a read error. The rearrangement uses TRBV6-2 or TRBV6-3 and TRBJ2-7, with D perhaps TRBD1 (6 bases). Trimming removed 5 bases at V and 5 bases at J, with 22 bases between. Per germline, CDR1 MNHEY and CDR2 SVGEGT. The CDR3 runs to 16 residues. Here the CDR3 DNA reads TGTGCCAGCAGTGAAGTAGTTATCGGGACATGCCACGAGCAGTACGTC. It encodes CASSEVVIGTCHEQYV.

The CDR3 loop is CASSSQRGGNNEQFF. CDR3 nucleotides: TGTGCCAGCAGCTCCCAGCGGGGGGGGAACAATGAGCAGTTCTTC. The genes are TRBV7-9 and TRBJ2-1, with TRBD2 matching over 10 bases. The CDR3 is made up of 15 amino acids. Looked up from germline, CDR1 is SEHNR and CDR2 is FQNEAQ (reference sequence). Trimming cost V 4 bases and J 5 bases; bases outside gene matches: 5.